Detailed here is one T cell receptor beta chain. TCRdb keeps only in-frame clones here, not all; method: immunoSEQ multiplex PCR. The sample records about 130,000 clones, about four fifths being singletons. These data belong to a study of blood T cell repertoires in COVID-19. This CDR3 contains 16 residues. Germline-derived CDR1 and CDR2 are SGHRS and YFSETQ. V lost 4 bases and J lost 1; bases outside the gene matches: 5. The source material was peripheral blood. This chain links TRBV5-1 with TRBJ2-3, with 11 bases lining up with TRBD2. The TCR originated in a woman aged 45-65 years with acute or convalescent COVID-19. CDR3 DNA sequence: TGCGCCAGCAGCCTGCGACTAGCGGGGCGCACAGATACGCAGTATTTT. Its translation: CASSLRLAGRTDTQYF.